This TCR beta chain was identified during a study of PD-1 blockade in mismatch repair-deficient tumors (TCRdb year 2017). Describing the broader study: Between late 2013 and September 2016, 90 or so consecutive patients with some 11 mismatch repair-deficient cancer types, all previously treated and progressing, were enrolled in the trial. Tumor-associated T cell clones were tracked in the peripheral blood of patients responding to PD-1 blockade by deep sequencing of TCR CDR3 regions.

Receptor libraries were prepared by the immunoSEQ multiplex PCR assay. The table comes from immuneACCESS by way of TCRdb, which keeps in-frame sequences with V and J called. Part of the clones is missing from these tables; in studies checked, under half for an unresolved V gene and the rest for unknown reasons. The sample table contains under 50,000 clones; only one count was recorded for 77% of them. Of the sample, 2.5% to 4% falls within the top ten clones. Interpreted using the paper, the time point label stands for: peripheral blood before pembrolizumab. For each enrolled patient, mismatch repair deficiency was established using either polymerase chain reaction or immunohistochemistry. TCR sequencing was performed for a few patients who responded to pembrolizumab therapy. The phase II trial prospectively tested pembrolizumab PD-1 blockade in advanced mismatch repair-deficient cancers regardless of tissue of origin. Peripheral blood T cell samples were collected serially, before PD-1 blockade began and at several time points afterward. Blood sampling times were reported as weeks after the first pembrolizumab dose.

With regard to this clone: This clone's antigen is unknown. No quality values exist for individual bases; no much larger clone is one base distant.

Study-wide findings and limitations: Rapid expansion after pembrolizumab followed by contraction, generally before radiologic responses, was shown by tumor-resident clones, which were often undetectable in blood before treatment.

The CDR3 has 13 amino acids, counting the end cysteine and phenylalanine. The entry retains the CDR3 DNA only, 39 bases that are in frame from base 1. The germline V end is reduced by 4 bases and the J end by 9 bases; junction bases left unmatched: 5. Via the germline V gene, CDR1 is KGHSH and CDR2 LQKENI. Sequencing was performed on PBMCs, taken before pembrolizumab treatment. The chain joins TRBV18 to TRBJ2-1; 8 bases in between match TRBD2. This TCR came from an adult with mismatch repair-deficient cancer. The DNA sequence reads TGTGCCAGCTCACAGATAGCGGGAACTGAGCAGTTCTTC. Translation gives CASSQIAGTEQFF.